This T cell receptor (beta chain) was captured in a study of TIL therapy for anti-PD-1-resistant metastatic lung cancer (dated by TCRdb to about 2021). Context from the whole study: Before any PD-1/PD-L1 blockade was given, tumors were harvested, nivolumab was then administered, and patients who progressed went on to receive lymphodepletion, an infusion of expanded TIL, and IL-2. Clonotypes were tracked across tumor, expanded TIL product and serial blood samples by T cell receptor beta sequencing of tumor and peripheral blood. The cohort was composed predominantly of lung adenocarcinoma, with several EGFR-mutant and two ALK-rearranged tumors included, and half of patients were identified as current or former smokers. Enrolled patients had a median age of about 53 years (range 38-75) and a median tumor PD-L1 proportion score of around 5.9%. A median non-synonymous tumor mutation burden of more than 1.2 mutations per megabase was determined across the cohort by whole-exome sequencing.

Overall study results and their limits: The baseline peripheral repertoire was partially replaced by infused TIL clonotypes, which then decayed over months, and no apparent association between persistence and response was found. The study protocol defined all tumor marker inferences as exploratory. Because the cohort was highly selected, with more treatment-naive, never-smoker and oncogene-addicted patients than is typical, generalizability is limited.

This sample's time point label indicates: pre-treatment sample, taken before nivolumab and TIL therapy. A phase I trial run at two centers enrolled adults with stage 4 NSCLC between October 2017 and January 2020. Samples came from a single-arm, open-label phase I trial of tumor-infiltrating lymphocyte therapy with nivolumab in advanced non-small cell lung cancer. Mononuclear cells from blood collected in EDTA tubes were isolated on a Ficoll gradient and snap-frozen as pellets, and DNA was then extracted using a Qiagen mini-prep kit. As encoded in the germline V gene (reference sequence), CDR1 is MNHEY while CDR2 is SMNVEV. From the cysteine up to the phenylalanine, the CDR3 has a length of 17 residues. The only DNA kept is the CDR3, 51 bases in frame from the first base. At the junction V is shortened by 3 bases and J by 0 bases, with 12 bases in between. Comments on this clone: The clone's antigen remains unknown. Nothing much larger sits one base from this clone, and base qualities are not available.

TCR beta CDR3 regions were amplified from genomic DNA by bias-controlled multiplex PCR with the immunoSEQ v3 hsTCRB kit. TCR libraries were sequenced on an Illumina NextSeq 500 to approximately 1.8 million read pairs for survey level or about 5-6.5 million for deep level. The paper's data handling went like this. The immunoSEQ Analyzer software assigned V, D and J genes, filtered out non-productive sequences, and reported clonality. Repertoires were compared using productive Simpson clonality and Morisita overlap index of productive TRB rearrangements between infused TIL and blood. Absolute clonotype counts in blood were estimated as lymphocyte count times CD3+ fraction times the clone's productive frequency. TCRdb stores this immuneACCESS table with in-frame sequences only. Part of the clones is absent; in the studies checked, under half of the shortfall reflects unresolved V genes, and no reason is known for the rest. The DNA was the basis for D and trimming; V, J and clone size are from that table. Within this sample are 14,000 to 15,000 clones, with more than 75% of them counted one time only. Together, the top ten hold 0.85% of the sample.

This TCR was recovered from a person between 25 and 80 years old with non-small cell lung cancer. Here the chain combines TRBV27 and TRBJ2-6, with TRBD2 perhaps the D gene, on 5 matching bases. The sample in question was blood, obtained at baseline. The CDR3 sequence is CASSLRAALSGANVLTF. The bases read TGTGCCAGCAGTTTGAGGGCAGCACTCTCTGGGGCCAACGTCCTGACTTTC.